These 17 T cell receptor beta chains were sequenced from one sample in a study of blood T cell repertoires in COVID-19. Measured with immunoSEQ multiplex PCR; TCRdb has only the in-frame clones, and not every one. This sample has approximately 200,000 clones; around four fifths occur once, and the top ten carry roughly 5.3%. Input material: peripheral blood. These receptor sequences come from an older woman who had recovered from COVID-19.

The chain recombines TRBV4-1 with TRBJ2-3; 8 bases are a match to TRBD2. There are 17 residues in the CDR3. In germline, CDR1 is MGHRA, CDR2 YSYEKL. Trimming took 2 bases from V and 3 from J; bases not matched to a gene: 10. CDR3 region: CASSQQYGGAGTDTQYF. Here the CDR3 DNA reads TGCGCCAGCAGCCAACAGTACGGGGGGGCGGGGACAGATACGCAGTATTTT.

In DNA, the CDR3 is TGTGCCAGCAGTTACGAAAAACGGGGTCAGCATGAGCAGTTCTTC. It yields the protein CASSYEKRGQHEQFF. The V and J genes are TRBV6-5 and TRBJ2-1, with a possible D match to TRBD2 (5 bases). Trimming took off 2 bases at V and 8 bases at J, with 16 bases between the two ends. Germline-derived CDR1 and CDR2 are MNHEY and SVGAGI. The CDR3 spans 15 residues.

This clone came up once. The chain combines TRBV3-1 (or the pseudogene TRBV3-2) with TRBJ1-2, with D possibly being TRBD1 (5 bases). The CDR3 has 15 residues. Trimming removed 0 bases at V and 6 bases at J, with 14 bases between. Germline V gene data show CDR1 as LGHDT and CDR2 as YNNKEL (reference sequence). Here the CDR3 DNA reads TGTGCCAGCAGCCAAGATCTCGGGGGTACAAATGGCTACACCTTC. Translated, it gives CASSQDLGGTNGYTF.

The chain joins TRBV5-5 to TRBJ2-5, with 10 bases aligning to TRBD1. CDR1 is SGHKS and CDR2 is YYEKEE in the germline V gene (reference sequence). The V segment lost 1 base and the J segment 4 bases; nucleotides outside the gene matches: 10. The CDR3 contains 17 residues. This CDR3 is CASSLLPGQGTLETQYF. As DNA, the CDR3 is TGTGCCAGCAGCTTGCTTCCGGGACAGGGGACGTTAGAGACCCAGTACTTC.

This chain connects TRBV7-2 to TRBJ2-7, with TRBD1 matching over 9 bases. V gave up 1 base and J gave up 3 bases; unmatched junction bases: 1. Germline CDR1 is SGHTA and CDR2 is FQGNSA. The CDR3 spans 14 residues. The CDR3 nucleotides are TGTGCCAGCAGCTTAGGACAGGGGGTCTACGAGCAGTACTTC. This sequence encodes CASSLGQGVYEQYF.

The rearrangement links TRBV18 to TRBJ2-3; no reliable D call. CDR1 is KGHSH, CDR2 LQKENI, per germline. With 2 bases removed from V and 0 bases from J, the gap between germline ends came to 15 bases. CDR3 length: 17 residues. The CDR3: CASSPVPPSLSTDTQYF. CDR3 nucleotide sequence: TGTGCCAGCTCACCAGTGCCGCCAAGCCTTAGCACAGATACGCAGTATTTT. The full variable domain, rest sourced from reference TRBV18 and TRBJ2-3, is NAGVMQNPRHLVRRRGQEARLRCSPMKGHSHVYWYRQLPEEGLKFMVYLQKENIIDESGMPKERFSAEFPKEGPSILRIQQVVRGDSAAYFCASSPVPPSLSTDTQYFGPGTRLTVL.

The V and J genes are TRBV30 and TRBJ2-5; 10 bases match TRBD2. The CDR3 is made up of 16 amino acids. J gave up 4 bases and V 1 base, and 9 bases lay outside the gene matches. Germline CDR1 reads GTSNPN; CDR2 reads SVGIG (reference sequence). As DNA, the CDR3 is TGTGCCTGGAGTGGCAGAAAACTAGCGGGGTTAGAGACCCAGTACTTC. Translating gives CAWSGRKLAGLETQYF.

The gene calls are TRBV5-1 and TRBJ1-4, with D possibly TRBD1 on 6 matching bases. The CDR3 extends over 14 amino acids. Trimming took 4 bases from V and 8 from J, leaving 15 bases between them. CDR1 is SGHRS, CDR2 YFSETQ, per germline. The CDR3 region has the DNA TGCGCCAGCAGCACAGGACAGTGGGGGGAAAAACTGTTTTTT. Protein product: CASSTGQWGEKLFF.

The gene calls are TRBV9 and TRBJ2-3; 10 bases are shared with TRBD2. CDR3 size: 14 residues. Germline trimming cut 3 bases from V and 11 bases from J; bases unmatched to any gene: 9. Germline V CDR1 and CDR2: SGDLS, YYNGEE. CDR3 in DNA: TGTGCCAGCAGCGCGAGCGGGGGGGGCGATCGGCAGTATTTT. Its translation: CASSASGGGDRQYF.

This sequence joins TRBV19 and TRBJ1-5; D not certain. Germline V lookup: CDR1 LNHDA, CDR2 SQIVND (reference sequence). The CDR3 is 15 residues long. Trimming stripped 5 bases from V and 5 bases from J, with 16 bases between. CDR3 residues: CASSQRRAIDQPQHF. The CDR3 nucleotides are TGTGCCAGTAGTCAGCGGAGGGCCATCGATCAGCCCCAGCATTTT. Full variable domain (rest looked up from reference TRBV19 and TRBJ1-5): DGGITQSPKYLFRKEGQNVTLSCEQNLNHDAMYWYRQDPGQGLRLIYYSQIVNDFQKGDIAEGYSVSREKKESFPLTVTSAQKNPTAFYLCASSQRRAIDQPQHFGDGTRLSIL.

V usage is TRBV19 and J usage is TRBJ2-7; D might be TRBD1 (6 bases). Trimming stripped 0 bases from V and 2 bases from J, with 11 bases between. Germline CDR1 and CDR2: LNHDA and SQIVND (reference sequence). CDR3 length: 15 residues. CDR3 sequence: CASSIDRQGTYEQYF. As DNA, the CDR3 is TGTGCCAGTAGTATAGATCGGCAGGGGACCTACGAGCAGTACTTC.

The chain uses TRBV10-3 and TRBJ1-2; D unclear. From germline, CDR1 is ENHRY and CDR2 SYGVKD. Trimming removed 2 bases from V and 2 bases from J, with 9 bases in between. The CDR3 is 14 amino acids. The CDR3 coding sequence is TGTGCCATCAGTGAGGCAGGCGTCAACTATGGCTACACCTTC. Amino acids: CAISEAGVNYGYTF.

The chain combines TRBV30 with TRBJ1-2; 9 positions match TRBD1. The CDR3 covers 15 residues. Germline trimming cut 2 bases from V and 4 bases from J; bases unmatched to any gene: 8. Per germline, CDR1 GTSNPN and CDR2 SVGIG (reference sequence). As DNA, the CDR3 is TGTGCCTGGAGTACCGGGACAGGGATATCCTATGGCTACACCTTC. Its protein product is CAWSTGTGISYGYTF.

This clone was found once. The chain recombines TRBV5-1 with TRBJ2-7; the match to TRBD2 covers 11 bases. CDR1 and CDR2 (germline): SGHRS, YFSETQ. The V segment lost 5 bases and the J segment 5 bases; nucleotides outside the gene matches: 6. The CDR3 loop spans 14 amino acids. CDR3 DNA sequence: TGCGCCAGCAGATCGACTAGCGGGGTGAACGAGCAGTACTTC. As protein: CASRSTSGVNEQYF.

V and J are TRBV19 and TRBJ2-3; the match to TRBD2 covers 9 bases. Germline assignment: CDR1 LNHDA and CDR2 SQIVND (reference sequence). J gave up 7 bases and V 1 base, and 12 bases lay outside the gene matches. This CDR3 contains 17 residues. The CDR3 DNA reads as TGTGCCAGTAGTATAGTCCCCCTAGCGGGGCCTGTTCATACGCAGTATTTT. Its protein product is CASSIVPLAGPVHTQYF.

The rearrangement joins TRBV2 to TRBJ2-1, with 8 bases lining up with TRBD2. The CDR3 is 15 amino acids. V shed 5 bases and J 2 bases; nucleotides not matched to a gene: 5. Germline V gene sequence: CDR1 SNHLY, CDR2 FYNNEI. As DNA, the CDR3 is TGTGCCAGCAGTCTAAGCGGGGGACCCTACAATGAGCAGTTCTTC. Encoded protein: CASSLSGGPYNEQFF.

The CDR3: CASSLAGHKGEKLFF. The CDR3 DNA sequence: TGTGCCAGCAGCTTAGCTGGACACAAGGGAGAAAAACTGTTTTTT. The chain employs TRBV7-8 and TRBJ1-4, with D possibly matching TRBD1 (5 bases). Trimming took off 0 bases at V and 8 bases at J, with 13 bases between the two ends. Germline V CDR1 and CDR2: SGHVS, FQNEAQ. The CDR3 extends over 15 amino acids.